This T cell receptor beta chain was observed in a study of siplizumab effects on memory and regulatory T cells. Whole-study results and caveats: Confirmation that proliferating Tregs from siplizumab cultures had suppressive function was not obtained. Most proliferating CD4+ or CD8+ clones, roughly 75-96%, had no naive or memory assignment. Siplizumab significantly lowered the alloreactive sequences that could be traced to unstimulated CD4+ memory cells. On average, around 70% of mappable alloreactive CD4+ clones were Treg-derived under siplizumab, against about 30% in controls.

Comment on this clone: Its antigen is not identified.

Using immunoSEQ multiplex PCR, the repertoire was profiled, and TCRdb retains in-frame clones only, with some absent. The data contain approximately 94,000 clones, 80% to 95% of them singletons. The specimen was CD8+ T cells sorted from blood. The clonotype originates from a human donor in good health.

CDR3 loop: CASSPGTSSYEQYF. CDR3 nucleotide sequence: TGTGCCAGCAGCCCCGGGACTAGCAGCTACGAGCAGTACTTC. This chain links TRBV9 with TRBJ2-7; 9 nucleotides match TRBD2. The CDR3 is 14 amino acids. CDR1 is SGDLS, CDR2 YYNGEE, per germline. V lost 4 bases, J lost 3 bases, and 5 bases stayed unmatched.